This record covers a single TCR beta chain. It lacks a known antigen. No much larger clone exists at a distance of one base, and base qualities are not known. The sample comes from a study of control samples from healthy donors and cancer patients (dated by TCRdb to the early 2020s). From the cysteine up to the phenylalanine, the CDR3 has a length of 15 residues. The entry retains the CDR3 DNA only, 45 bases that are in frame from base 1. V is pared back by 4 bases and J by 6 bases, with 13 bases lying between the germline termini. The germline V gene (reference sequence) gives CDR1 as SEHNR and CDR2 as FQNEAQ. The library was prepared using the immunoSEQ multiplex PCR assay. TCRdb mirrors the immuneACCESS table, restricted to in-frame sequences. Some clones are absent from its copies; in checked studies, under half trace to an unresolved V gene, and the reason for the others is unknown. Counted in this sample were roughly 130,000 clones; about 95% of them appeared once. The top ten clones comprise 3.6% of the sample.

The sequencing sample was made of blood. The V and J genes are TRBV7-9 and TRBJ1-6; confidence is insufficient to name the D gene. The clonotype was recovered from a man aged 25 to 40 in good health. This receptor has the CDR3 CASSSDSRGNSPLHF. The nucleotides read TGTGCCAGCAGCTCGGACTCCCGGGGTAATTCACCCCTCCACTTT.